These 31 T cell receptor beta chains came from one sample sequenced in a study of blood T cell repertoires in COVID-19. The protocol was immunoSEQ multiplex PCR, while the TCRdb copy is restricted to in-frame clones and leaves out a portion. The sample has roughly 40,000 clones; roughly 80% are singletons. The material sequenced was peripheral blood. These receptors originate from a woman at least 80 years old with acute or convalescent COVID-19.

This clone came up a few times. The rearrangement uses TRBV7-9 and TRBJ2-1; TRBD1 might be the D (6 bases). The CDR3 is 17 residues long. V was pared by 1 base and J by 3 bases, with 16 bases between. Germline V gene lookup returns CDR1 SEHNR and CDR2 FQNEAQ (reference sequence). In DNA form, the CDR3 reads TGTGCCAGCAGCTTAGGTGGCTGGGCAGGGGACTACAATGAGCAGTTCTTC. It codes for CASSLGGWAGDYNEQFF.

CDR3 in DNA: TGTGCCACCAGCAGAGATAGGGGCAGCCAAGAGACCCAGTACTTC. This codes for CATSRDRGSQETQYF. The chain carries TRBV15 and TRBJ2-5; a weak D match, TRBD1 (5 bases). V lost 0 bases and J 1 base, leaving 9 bases between the germline ends. The CDR3 extends over 15 amino acids. Per the germline V gene, CDR1 is LNHNV and CDR2 is YYDKDF (reference sequence).

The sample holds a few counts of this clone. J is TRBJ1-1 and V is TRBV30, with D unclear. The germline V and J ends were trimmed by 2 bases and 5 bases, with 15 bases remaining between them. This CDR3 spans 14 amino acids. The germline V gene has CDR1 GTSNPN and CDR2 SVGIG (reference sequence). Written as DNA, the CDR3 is TGTGCCTGGAGTCACGGAAACGCGGGGACTGAAGCTTTCTTT. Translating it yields CAWSHGNAGTEAFF.

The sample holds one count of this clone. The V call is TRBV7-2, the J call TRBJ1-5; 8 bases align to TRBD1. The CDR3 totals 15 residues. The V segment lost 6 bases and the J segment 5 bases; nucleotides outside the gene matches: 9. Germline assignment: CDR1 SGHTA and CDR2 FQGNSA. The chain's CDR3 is CASRTGTGSYQPQHF. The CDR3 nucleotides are TGTGCCAGCAGGACAGGGACAGGTTCTTATCAGCCCCAGCATTTT.

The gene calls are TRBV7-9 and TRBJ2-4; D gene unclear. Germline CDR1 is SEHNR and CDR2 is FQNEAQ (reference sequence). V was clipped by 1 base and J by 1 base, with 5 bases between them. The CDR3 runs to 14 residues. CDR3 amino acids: CASSLGQAKNIQYF. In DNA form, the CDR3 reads TGTGCCAGCAGCTTAGGTCAGGCCAAAAACATTCAGTACTTC.

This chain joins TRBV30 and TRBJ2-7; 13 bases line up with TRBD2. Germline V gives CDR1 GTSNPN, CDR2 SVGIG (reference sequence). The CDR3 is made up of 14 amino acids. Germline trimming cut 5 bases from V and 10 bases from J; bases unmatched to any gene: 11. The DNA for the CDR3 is TGTGCCTGGGAGGGGACTAGCGGGACCCGAGCACAGTACTTC. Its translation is CAWEGTSGTRAQYF. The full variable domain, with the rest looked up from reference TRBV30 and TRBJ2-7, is SQTIHQWPATLVQPVGSPLSLECTVEGTSNPNLYWYRQAAGRGLQLLFYSVGIGQISSEVPQNLSASRPQDRQFILSSKKLLLSDSGFYLCAWEGTSGTRAQYFGPGTRLTVT.

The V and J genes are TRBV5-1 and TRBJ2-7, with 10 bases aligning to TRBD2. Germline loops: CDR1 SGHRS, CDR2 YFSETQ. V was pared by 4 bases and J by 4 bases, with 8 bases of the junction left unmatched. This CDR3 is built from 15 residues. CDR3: CASSPASGSAYEQYF. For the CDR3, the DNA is TGCGCCAGCAGCCCCGCTAGCGGGAGTGCTTACGAGCAGTACTTC.

The CDR3: CASSRQGVAYEQYF. CDR3 sequence (DNA): TGTGCCAGCAGCCGACAGGGAGTGGCCTACGAGCAGTACTTC. The chain recombines TRBV11-1 with TRBJ2-7; 7 positions match TRBD1. Germline loops: CDR1 SGHAT, CDR2 FQDESV (reference sequence). The CDR3 is 14 residues long. Germline trimming cut 5 bases from V and 2 bases from J; bases unmatched to any gene: 6.

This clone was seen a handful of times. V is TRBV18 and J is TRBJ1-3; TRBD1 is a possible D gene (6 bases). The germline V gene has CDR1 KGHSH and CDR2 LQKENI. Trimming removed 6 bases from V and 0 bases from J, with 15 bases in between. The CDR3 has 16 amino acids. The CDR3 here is CASSPQGPRSGNTIYF. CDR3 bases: TGTGCCAGCTCTCCCCAGGGGCCCCGCTCTGGAAACACCATATATTTT.

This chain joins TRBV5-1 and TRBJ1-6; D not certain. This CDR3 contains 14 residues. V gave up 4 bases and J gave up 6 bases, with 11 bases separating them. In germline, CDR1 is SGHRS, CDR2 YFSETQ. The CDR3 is CASSSGTSNSPLHF. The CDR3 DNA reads TGCGCCAGCAGCAGCGGAACTTCTAATTCACCCCTCCACTTT.

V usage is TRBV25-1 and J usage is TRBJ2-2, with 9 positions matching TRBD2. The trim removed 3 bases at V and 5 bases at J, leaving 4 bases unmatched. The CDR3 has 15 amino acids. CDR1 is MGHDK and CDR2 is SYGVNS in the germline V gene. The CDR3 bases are TGTGCCAGCAGTGATTGGAGCGGGAGGACCGGGGAGCTGTTTTTT. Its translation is CASSDWSGRTGELFF.

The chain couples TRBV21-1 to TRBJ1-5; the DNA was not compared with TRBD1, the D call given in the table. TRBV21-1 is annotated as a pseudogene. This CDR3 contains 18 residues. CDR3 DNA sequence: TGTGCCAGCAGCAAGGGACATCCCAGGGGGGTTAGCAATCAGCCCCAGCATTTT. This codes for CASSKGHPRGVSNQPQHF.

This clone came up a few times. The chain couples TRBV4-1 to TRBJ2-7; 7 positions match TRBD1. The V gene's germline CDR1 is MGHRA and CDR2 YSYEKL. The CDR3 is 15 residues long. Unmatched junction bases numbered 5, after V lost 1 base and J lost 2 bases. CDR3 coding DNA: TGCGCCAGCAGCCAAGGACAGGGAATCCCCTACGAGCAGTACTTC. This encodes CASSQGQGIPYEQYF.

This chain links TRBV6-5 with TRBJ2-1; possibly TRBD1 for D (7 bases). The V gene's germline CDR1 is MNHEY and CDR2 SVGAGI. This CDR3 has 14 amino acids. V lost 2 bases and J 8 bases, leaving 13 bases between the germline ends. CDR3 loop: CASSYQGGRYEQFF. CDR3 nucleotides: TGTGCCAGCAGTTACCAGGGGGGAAGATATGAGCAGTTCTTC.

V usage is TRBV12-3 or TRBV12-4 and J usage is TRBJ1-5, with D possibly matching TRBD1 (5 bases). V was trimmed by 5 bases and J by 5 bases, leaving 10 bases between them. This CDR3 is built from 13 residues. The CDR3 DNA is TGTGCCAGCAGTGCGGGGGTACATCAGCCCCAGCATTTT. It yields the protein CASSAGVHQPQHF.

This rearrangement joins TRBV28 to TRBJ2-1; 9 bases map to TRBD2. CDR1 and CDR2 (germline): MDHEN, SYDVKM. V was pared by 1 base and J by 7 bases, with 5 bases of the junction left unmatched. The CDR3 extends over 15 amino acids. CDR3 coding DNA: TGTGCCAGCAGTTTATTCGCGGGAGGGGAAAATGAGCAGTTCTTC. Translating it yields CASSLFAGGENEQFF. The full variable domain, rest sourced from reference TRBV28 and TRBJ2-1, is DVKVTQSSRYLVKRTGEKVFLECVQDMDHENMFWYRQDPGLGLRLIYFSYDVKMKEKGDIPEGYSVSREKKERFSLILESASTNQTSMYLCASSLFAGGENEQFFGPGTRLTVL.

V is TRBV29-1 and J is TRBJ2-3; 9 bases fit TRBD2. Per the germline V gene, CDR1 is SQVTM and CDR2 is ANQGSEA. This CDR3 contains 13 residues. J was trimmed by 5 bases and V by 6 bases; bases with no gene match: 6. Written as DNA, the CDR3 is TGCAGCGTGAGGACTAGCGCGGGAGATACGCAGTATTTT. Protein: CSVRTSAGDTQYF.

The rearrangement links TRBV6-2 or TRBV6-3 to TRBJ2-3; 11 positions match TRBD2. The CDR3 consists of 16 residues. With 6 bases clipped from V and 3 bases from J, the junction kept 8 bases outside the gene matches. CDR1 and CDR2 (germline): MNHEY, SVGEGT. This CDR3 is CASSLAGGPVTDTQYF. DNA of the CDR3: TGTGCCAGCAGCTTAGCGGGAGGGCCCGTAACAGATACGCAGTATTTT.

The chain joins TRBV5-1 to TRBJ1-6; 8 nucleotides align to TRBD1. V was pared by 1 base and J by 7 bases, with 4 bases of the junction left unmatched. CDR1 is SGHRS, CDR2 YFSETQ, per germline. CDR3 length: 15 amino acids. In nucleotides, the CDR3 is TGCGCCAGCAGCTTGAGTAGACAGGGGAATTCACCCCTCCACTTT. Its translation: CASSLSRQGNSPLHF.

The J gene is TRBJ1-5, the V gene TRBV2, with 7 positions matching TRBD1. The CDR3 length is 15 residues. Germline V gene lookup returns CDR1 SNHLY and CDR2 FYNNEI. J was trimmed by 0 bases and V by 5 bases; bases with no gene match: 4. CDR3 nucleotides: TGTGCCAGCAGTCGGGACAGTTATAGCAATCAGCCCCAGCATTTT. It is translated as CASSRDSYSNQPQHF.

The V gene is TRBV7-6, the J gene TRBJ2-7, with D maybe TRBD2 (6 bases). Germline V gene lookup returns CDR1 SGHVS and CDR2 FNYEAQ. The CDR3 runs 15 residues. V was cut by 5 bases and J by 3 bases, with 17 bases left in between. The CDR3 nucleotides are TGTGCCAGCAGCCGTGATGAGCGGGTTGACTACGAGCAGTACTTC. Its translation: CASSRDERVDYEQYF.

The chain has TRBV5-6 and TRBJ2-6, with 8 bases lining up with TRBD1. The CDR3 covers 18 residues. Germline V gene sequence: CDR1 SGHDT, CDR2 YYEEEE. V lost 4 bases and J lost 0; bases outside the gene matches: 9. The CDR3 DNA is TGTGCCAGCAGCCCCTACCACAGGGGGTCCTCTGGGGCCAACGTCCTGACTTTC. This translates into CASSPYHRGSSGANVLTF.

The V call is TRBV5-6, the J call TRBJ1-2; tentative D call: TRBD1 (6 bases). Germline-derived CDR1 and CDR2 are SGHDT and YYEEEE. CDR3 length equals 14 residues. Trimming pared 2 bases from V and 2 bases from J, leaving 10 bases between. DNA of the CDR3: TGTGCCAGCAGCTTCGGCAGGGGAAACTATGGCTACACCTTC. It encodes CASSFGRGNYGYTF. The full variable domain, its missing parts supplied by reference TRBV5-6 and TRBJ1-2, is DAGVTQSPTHLIKTRGQQVTLRCSPKSGHDTVSWYQQALGQGPQFIFQYYEEEERQRGNFPDRFSGHQFPNYSSELNVNALLLGDSALYLCASSFGRGNYGYTFGSGTRLTVV.

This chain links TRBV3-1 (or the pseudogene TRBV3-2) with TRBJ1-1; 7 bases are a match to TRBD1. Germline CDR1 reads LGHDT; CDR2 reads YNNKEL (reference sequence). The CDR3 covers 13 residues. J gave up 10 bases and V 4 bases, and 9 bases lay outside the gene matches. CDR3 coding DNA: TGTGCCAGCAGCCCAGGGGGTCTCCCTAGAGCTTTCTTT. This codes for CASSPGGLPRAFF.

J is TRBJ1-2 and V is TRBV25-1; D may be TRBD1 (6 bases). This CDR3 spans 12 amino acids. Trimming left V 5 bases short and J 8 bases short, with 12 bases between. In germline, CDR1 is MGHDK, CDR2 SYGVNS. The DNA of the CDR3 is TGTGCCAGCAGTTCGTACGGGACAGGCTACACCTTC. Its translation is CASSSYGTGYTF.

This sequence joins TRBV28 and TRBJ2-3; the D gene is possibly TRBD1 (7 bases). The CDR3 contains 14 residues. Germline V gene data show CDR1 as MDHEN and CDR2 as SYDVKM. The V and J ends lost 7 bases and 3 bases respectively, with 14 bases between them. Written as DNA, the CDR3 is TGTGCCAGCAAGCGCAGGGGGACTACAGATACGCAGTATTTT. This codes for CASKRRGTTDTQYF.

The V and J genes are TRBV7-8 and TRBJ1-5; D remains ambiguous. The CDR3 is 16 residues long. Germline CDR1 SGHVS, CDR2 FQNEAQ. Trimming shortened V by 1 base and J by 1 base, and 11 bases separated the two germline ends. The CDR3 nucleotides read TGTGCCAGCAGCTTAGACAGCCGTTTAAGCAATCAGCCCCAGCATTTT. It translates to CASSLDSRLSNQPQHF.

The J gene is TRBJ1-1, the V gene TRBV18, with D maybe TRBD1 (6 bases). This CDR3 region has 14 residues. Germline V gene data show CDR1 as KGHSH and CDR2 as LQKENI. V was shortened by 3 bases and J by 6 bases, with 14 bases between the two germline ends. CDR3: CASSPSFGGAEAFF. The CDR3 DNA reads TGTGCCAGCTCACCTTCCTTTGGGGGCGCTGAAGCTTTCTTT.

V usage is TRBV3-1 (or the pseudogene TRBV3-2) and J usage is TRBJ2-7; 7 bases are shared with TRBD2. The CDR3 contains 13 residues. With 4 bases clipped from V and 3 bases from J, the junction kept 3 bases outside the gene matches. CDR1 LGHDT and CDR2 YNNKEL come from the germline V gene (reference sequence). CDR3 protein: CASSPRDYYEQYF. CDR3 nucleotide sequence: TGTGCCAGCAGCCCCCGGGACTACTACGAGCAGTACTTC.

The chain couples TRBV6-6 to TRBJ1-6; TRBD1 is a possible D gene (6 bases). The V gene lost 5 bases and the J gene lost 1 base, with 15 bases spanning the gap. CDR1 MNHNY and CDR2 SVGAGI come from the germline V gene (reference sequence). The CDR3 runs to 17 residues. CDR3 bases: TGTGCCAGCAGTCGAAAGGGGGGGTTTTCCTATAATTCACCCCTCCACTTT. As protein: CASSRKGGFSYNSPLHF.

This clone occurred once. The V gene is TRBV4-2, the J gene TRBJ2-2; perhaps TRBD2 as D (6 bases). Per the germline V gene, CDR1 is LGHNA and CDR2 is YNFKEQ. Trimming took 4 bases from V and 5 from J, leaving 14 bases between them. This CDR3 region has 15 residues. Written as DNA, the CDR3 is TGTGCCAGCAGCCCCTCCGGGGGAATAACCGGGGAGCTGTTTTTT. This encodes CASSPSGGITGELFF.